The TCR beta chain under discussion was sequenced for a study of blood T cell repertoires in COVID-19. Trimming at V came to 1 base and at J to 3 bases, leaving 0 bases not matched to a gene. The germline gives CDR1 GTSNPN, CDR2 SVGIG (reference sequence). The CDR3 loop spans 14 amino acids. Profiling relied on immunoSEQ multiplex PCR, and the TCRdb table lists in-frame clones only, not all of them. The repertoire holds fewer than 350,000 clones, with roughly 90% as singletons. Sequencing was performed on PBMCs or T cells enriched from blood (not recorded which). The chain employs TRBV30 and TRBJ2-7; 13 nucleotides match TRBD2. This sequence was found in a woman aged 40-49 years who had recovered from COVID-19. The CDR3 bases are TGTGCCTGGAGTGGGACTAGCGGGGGCTACGAGCAGTACTTC. Translated: CAWSGTSGGYEQYF.